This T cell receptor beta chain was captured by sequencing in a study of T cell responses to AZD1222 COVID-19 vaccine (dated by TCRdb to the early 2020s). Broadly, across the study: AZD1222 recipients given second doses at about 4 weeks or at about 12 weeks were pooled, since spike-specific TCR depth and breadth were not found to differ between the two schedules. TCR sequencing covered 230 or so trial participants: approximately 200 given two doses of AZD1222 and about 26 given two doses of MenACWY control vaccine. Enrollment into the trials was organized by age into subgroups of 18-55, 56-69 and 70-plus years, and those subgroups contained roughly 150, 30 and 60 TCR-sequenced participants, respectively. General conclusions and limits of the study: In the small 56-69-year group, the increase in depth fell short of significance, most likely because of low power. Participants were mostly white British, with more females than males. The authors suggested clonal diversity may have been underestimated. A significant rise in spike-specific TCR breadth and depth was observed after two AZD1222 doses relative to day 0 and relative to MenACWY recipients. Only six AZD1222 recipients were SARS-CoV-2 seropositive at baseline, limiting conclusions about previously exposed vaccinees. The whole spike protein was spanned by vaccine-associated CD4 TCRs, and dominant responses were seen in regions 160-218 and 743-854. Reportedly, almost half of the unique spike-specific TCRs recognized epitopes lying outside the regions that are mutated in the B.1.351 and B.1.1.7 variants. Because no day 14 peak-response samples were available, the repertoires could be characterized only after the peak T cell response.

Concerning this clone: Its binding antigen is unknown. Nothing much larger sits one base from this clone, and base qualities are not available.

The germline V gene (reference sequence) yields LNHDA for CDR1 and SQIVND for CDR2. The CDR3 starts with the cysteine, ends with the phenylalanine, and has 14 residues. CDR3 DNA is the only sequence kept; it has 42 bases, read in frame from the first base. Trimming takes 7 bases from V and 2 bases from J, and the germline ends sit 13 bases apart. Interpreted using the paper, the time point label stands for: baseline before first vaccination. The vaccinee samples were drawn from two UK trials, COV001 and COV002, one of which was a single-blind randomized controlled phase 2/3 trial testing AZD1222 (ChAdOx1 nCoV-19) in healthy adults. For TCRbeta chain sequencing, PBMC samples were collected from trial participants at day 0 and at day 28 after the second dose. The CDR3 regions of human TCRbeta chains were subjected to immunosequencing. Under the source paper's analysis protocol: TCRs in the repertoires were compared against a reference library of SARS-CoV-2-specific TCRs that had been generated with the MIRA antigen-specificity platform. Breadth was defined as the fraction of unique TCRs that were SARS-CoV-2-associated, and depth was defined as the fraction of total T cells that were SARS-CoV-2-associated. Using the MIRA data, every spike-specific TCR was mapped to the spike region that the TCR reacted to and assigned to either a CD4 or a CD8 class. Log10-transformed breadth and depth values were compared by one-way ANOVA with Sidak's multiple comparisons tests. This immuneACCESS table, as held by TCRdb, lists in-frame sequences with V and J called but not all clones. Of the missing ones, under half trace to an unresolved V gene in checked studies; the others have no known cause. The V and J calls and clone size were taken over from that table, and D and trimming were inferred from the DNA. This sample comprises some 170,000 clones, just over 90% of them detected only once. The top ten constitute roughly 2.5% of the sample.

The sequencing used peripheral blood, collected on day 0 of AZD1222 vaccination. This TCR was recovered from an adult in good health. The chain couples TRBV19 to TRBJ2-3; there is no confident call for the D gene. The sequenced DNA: TGTGCCAGTACCCCAAGGTCCAACACAGATACGCAGTATTTT. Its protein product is CASTPRSNTDTQYF.